This TCR beta chain emerged from a study of blood T cell repertoires in COVID-19. Study-wide context: The United States, Italy and Spain provided the acute and convalescent COVID-19 samples. The cDNA or gDNA used as material had been derived from T cells, B-cell-depleted T cells, or PBMCs.

The assay was immunoSEQ multiplex PCR, and TCRdb's table has in-frame clones only and misses some. The table records under 200,000 clones, approximately 84% of them present only once. Seattle researchers signed up patients amid active infection and tracked them longitudinally. Germline loops: CDR1 SGHNT, CDR2 YYREEE (reference sequence). CDR3 length: 14 residues. Losses at the gene ends were 0 bases for V and 4 bases for J; bases not matched to a gene: 3. About this clone itself: The same CDR3 is also encoded by other DNA sequences in this sample.

This clonotype was sampled from a woman of 80 years or more with COVID-19, enrolled during active disease. The rearrangement links TRBV5-4 to TRBJ2-5; 7 bases map to TRBD2. Sequences were obtained from peripheral blood. In DNA, the CDR3 is TGTGCCAGCAGCTTGGGACTAGCTGGAGAGACCCAGTACTTC. Its protein is CASSLGLAGETQYF.